These T cell receptor beta chains were read from a single sample in a study of cytomegalovirus exposure and HLA in healthy donors. The method was immunoSEQ multiplex PCR; TCRdb's version includes in-frame clones alone and lacks a portion of them. The table records some 130,000 clones, 76% of them present only once. The specimen was PBMCs. The receptors originated from a man aged 35 to 55 in good health and CMV-seronegative. The CDR3 runs from the conserved cysteine through the conserved F or W. The D gene is left open where the match is weak. The size entry is marked missing in some rows and otherwise reads once, few, many or a size class.

CASSPGHKFTGELFF,TGCGCCAGCAGTCCGGGTCATAAGTTCACCGGGGAGCTGTTTTTT,NA,TRBJ2-2,TRBV10-2,NA
CASSAGLGTTDTQYF,TGCGCCAGCAGCGCTGGACTCGGAACGACAGATACGCAGTATTTT,NA,TRBJ2-3,TRBV4-3,NA
CASSTGTVGTEAFF,TGTGCCAGTAGTACCGGGACAGTTGGCACTGAAGCTTTCTTT,TRBD1,TRBJ1-1,TRBV19,NA
CASSSTRDSYEQYF,TGTGCCAGTAGTTCCACCCGGGACAGCTACGAGCAGTACTTC,TRBD1,TRBJ2-7,TRBV19,NA
CASREGTLSSYEQYF,TGTGCCAGCAGAGAGGGGACACTAAGCTCCTACGAGCAGTACTTC,NA,TRBJ2-7,TRBV5-4,few
CASSTQGYEQYF,TGCGCCAGCAGCACACAGGGATACGAGCAGTACTTC,NA,TRBJ2-7,TRBV5-1,once
CAITTSGVTYNEQFF,TGTGCCATCACGACGAGCGGGGTAACCTACAATGAGCAGTTCTTC,TRBD2,TRBJ2-1,TRBV6-1,NA
CASSDYPHSYEQYF,TGCGCCAGCAGCGACTACCCCCACTCCTACGAGCAGTACTTC,NA,TRBJ2-7,TRBV4-1,NA
CASSLGASGGTEETQYF,TGCGCCAGCAGCTTGGGGGCTAGCGGGGGGACAGAAGAGACCCAGTACTTC,TRBD2,TRBJ2-5,TRBV5-1,NA
CASVTGKGSYEQYF,TGTGCCAGCGTGACAGGGAAGGGGTCCTACGAGCAGTACTTC,TRBD1,TRBJ2-7,TRBV2,NA
CASSSGWDTEAFF,TGTGCCAGCAGTTCCGGGTGGGACACTGAAGCTTTCTTT,NA,TRBJ1-1,TRBV27,NA
CASSPKVGLGQFF,TGTGCCAGCAGCCCGAAGGTCGGGTTGGGGCAGTTCTTC,NA,TRBJ2-1,TRBV7-9,NA
CASSPSGWAGNTIYF,TGTGCCAGTAGTCCCTCCGGGTGGGCTGGAAACACCATATATTTT,NA,TRBJ1-3,TRBV19,NA
CASSTPFGGGHGYTF,TGTGCCAGCAGCACGCCCTTCGGGGGGGGTCATGGCTACACCTTC,NA,TRBJ1-2,TRBV6-5,NA
CASWGTSGRWYEQYF,TGTGCCAGCTGGGGGACTAGCGGGAGGTGGTACGAGCAGTACTTC,TRBD2,TRBJ2-7,TRBV5-6,NA
CASSWGGLGQPQHF,TGTGCCAGTAGCTGGGGGGGGCTGGGTCAGCCCCAGCATTTT,NA,TRBJ1-5,TRBV19,NA
CASRWGGPGETQYF,TGTGCCAGCAGATGGGGGGGCCCGGGAGAGACCCAGTACTTC,NA,TRBJ2-5,TRBV2,NA
CASSPARSSYEQYF,TGTGCCAGCAGCCCGGCACGGAGCTCCTACGAGCAGTACTTC,NA,TRBJ2-7,TRBV5-6,NA
CAWSGWPGETQYF,TGTGCCTGGAGTGGGTGGCCGGGAGAGACCCAGTACTTC,NA,TRBJ2-5,TRBV30,NA
CASSPYGGGYNEQFF,TGTGCCAGCAGCCCCTACGGGGGGGGCTACAATGAGCAGTTCTTC,TRBD2,TRBJ2-1,TRBV9,once
CASSDLGQGYGYTF,TGTGCCAGCAGCGACCTGGGACAGGGGTACGGCTACACCTTC,TRBD1,TRBJ1-2,TRBV9,NA
CASSLSPYNQPQHF,TGTGCCAGCAGCTTATCCCCGTACAATCAGCCCCAGCATTTT,NA,TRBJ1-5,TRBV13,NA
CASSLGTGSYEQYF,TGTGCCAGCAGTCTAGGGACAGGGTCCTACGAGCAGTACTTC,TRBD1,TRBJ2-7,TRBV7-7,NA
CASSSGDGFHEQYF,TGCGCCAGCAGCTCGGGGGATGGCTTCCACGAGCAGTACTTC,NA,TRBJ2-7,TRBV5-1,NA
CASIPDFSNTGELFF,TGTGCCAGCATCCCGGACTTCTCGAACACCGGGGAGCTGTTTTTT,NA,TRBJ2-2,TRBV6-5,once
CASSGGQGARPNEKLFF,TGTGCCAGCAGTGGAGGACAGGGGGCGCGGCCTAATGAAAAACTGTTTTTT,TRBD1,TRBJ1-4,TRBV2,NA
CASSPTGGDPSGYYNEQFF,TGTGCCAGCAGCCCTACAGGGGGGGATCCTAGCGGATACTACAATGAGCAGTTCTTC,NA,TRBJ2-1,TRBV7-2,NA
CASRDPYRGRPGELFF,TGTGCCAGCAGAGACCCCTACAGGGGTCGGCCCGGGGAGCTGTTTTTT,TRBD1,TRBJ2-2,TRBV27,few
CASSSWSDTDTQYF,TGTGCCAGCAGCTCGTGGTCAGATACAGATACGCAGTATTTT,NA,TRBJ2-3,TRBV7-2,NA
CASSPRQGREQYF,TGCGCCAGCAGCCCACGACAGGGACGTGAGCAGTACTTC,TRBD1,TRBJ2-7,TRBV5-1,NA
CASSLSPLRTGAYEQYF,TGTGCCAGCAGCTTGTCACCCCTCCGGACAGGGGCCTACGAGCAGTACTTC,TRBD1,TRBJ2-7,TRBV5-4,NA
CASSLGQHTEAFF,TGCGCCAGCAGCCTAGGACAGCACACTGAAGCTTTCTTT,NA,TRBJ1-1,TRBV5-1,NA
CASSPSRYFDREDNEKLFF,TGTGCCAGCTCACCCTCTAGATATTTTGACAGGGAAGATAATGAAAAACTGTTTTTT,TRBD1,TRBJ1-4,TRBV18,NA
CASTHQGSTEAFF,TGTGCCAGTACCCATCAGGGTTCCACTGAAGCTTTCTTT,NA,TRBJ1-1,TRBV19,NA
CASSPPGQPYEQYF,TGTGCCAGCTCACCACCGGGACAACCTTACGAGCAGTACTTC,NA,TRBJ2-7,TRBV18,NA
CASSSPRTDRMGYTF,TGTGCCAGCAGTTCGCCCCGGACAGATAGAATGGGCTACACCTTC,NA,TRBJ1-2,TRBV28,NA
CASSQERFWGENTGELFF,TGCGCCAGCAGCCAAGAAAGGTTTTGGGGGGAAAACACCGGGGAGCTGTTTTTT,NA,TRBJ2-2,TRBV4-3,NA
CASSQVLVADYAGELFF,TGTGCCAGCAGCCAAGTTCTGGTAGCAGACTACGCCGGGGAGCTGTTTTTT,NA,TRBJ2-2,TRBV4-2,NA
CASRSLAGADGELFF,TGTGCCAGCAGGAGTCTAGCGGGAGCAGACGGGGAGCTGTTTTTT,TRBD2,TRBJ2-2,TRBV7-3,once
CARSSEKLPGLAGLGRETQYF,TGTGCCAGAAGCTCCGAGAAGCTCCCGGGACTAGCGGGCCTGGGTAGAGAGACCCAGTACTTC,TRBD2,TRBJ2-5,TRBV5-3,NA
CASDRGLANEKLFF,TGTGCCAGTGACAGGGGGCTAGCTAATGAAAAACTGTTTTTT,TRBD1,TRBJ1-4,TRBV6-1,NA
CASRGWSGDGELFF,TGTGCCAGCAGAGGATGGTCGGGAGACGGGGAGCTGTTTTTT,NA,TRBJ2-2,TRBV6-1,NA
CASSLGTDYNEQFF,TGCGCCAGCAGCCTGGGGACAGACTACAATGAGCAGTTCTTC,TRBD1,TRBJ2-1,TRBV5-1,NA
CAWSVGTGYTQYF,TGTGCCTGGAGTGTGGGAACAGGCTATACGCAGTATTTT,NA,TRBJ2-3,TRBV30,NA
CASSLASGVRKETQYF,TGTGCCAGCAGCTTAGCCTCCGGGGTAAGAAAAGAGACCCAGTACTTC,NA,TRBJ2-5,TRBV13,NA
CASSLSGQFNQPQHF,TGTGCCAGCAGTTTATCAGGACAGTTTAATCAGCCCCAGCATTTT,NA,TRBJ1-5,TRBV28,few
CASSYVAGAYEQFF,TGTGCCAGCAGTTACGTGGCAGGGGCGTATGAGCAGTTCTTC,NA,TRBJ2-1,TRBV6-5,NA
CASSVGGRLYEQYF,TGTGCCAGCAGTGTGGGGGGGCGACTATACGAGCAGTACTTC,NA,TRBJ2-7,TRBV2,NA